Described below is a single TCR beta chain sequence and its context. Trimming took 1 base from V and 12 from J; bases not matched to a gene: 12. There are 16 residues in the CDR3. Germline loops: CDR1 SGHTS, CDR2 YDEGEE. Combining a sample-barcoded 5' primer with a J-beta primer mix, a second PCR ran for roughly 7 to 12 cycles. TCRdb used MiXCR to reprocess the 5' RACE reads, holding one entry per CDR3 protein. The sample contains fewer than 1,000,000 distinct CDR3 sequences, around 43% of which appear only once. The data originate from a study of blood T cells in healthy people across ages. This receptor was taken from a man between 60 and 75 years old in good health. The V gene is TRBV5-8, the J gene TRBJ1-6; 8 bases line up with TRBD1. The sample taken for sequencing was blood. CDR3 loop: CASSLQSGQGPLPLHF. The CDR3 coding sequence is TGTGCCAGCAGCTTGCAATCCGGACAGGGACCTTTACCCCTCCACTTT.